The clone carrying this TCR beta chain has a handful of counts. Its antigen is as yet unknown. The sample comes from a study of T cells in Graves' hyperthyroidism and ophthalmopathy. V lost 11 bases to trimming and J lost 5 bases, with 18 bases between them. Germline loops: CDR1 SGHVS, CDR2 FQNEAQ. The CDR3 is 14 amino acids. TCR beta CDR3 regions were amplified from RNA transcripts. Primed by the HTBI set, a first-round RT-PCR was run on the TCR CDR3. TCRdb re-called the multiplex PCR reads with MiXCR, one entry per CDR3 protein. The sample carries about 380,000 distinct CDR3 sequences, 15% to 20% recorded once. The study's findings and limits: In validation, the model predicted ophthalmopathy. These predictions came a median approximately 5.9 months before onset.

This TCR came from a man aged 18 to 30 with Graves' ophthalmopathy. The V and J genes are TRBV7-8 and TRBJ2-2, with D perhaps assigned TRBD1 or TRBD2 (5 bases each). The sample was blood. The CDR3 nucleotides are TGTGCCGACTGGGACCGGAACGTAACCGGGGAGCTGTTTTTT. Protein: CADWDRNVTGELFF.